This entry lists 30 T cell receptor beta chains sequenced from one sample in a study of CD8 T cells in Susac syndrome. RNA in amounts of 0.5 to 1 ug was reverse transcribed with random hexamers. Each CDR3 protein gets one entry after TCRdb re-called the immunoSEQ multiplex PCR reads with MiXCR. The sample lists about 180,000 distinct CDR3 sequences, approximately 94% occurring once. Specimen: CD4+ T cells from PBMCs. All receptors come from a human donor with Susac syndrome.

This sequence joins TRBV12-3 or TRBV12-4 and TRBJ1-2; 8 bases are shared with TRBD1. After removal of 4 bases from V and 5 bases from J, the junction contained 9 bases not matched to a gene. This CDR3 has 15 amino acids. The CDR3 DNA follows: TGTGCCAGCAGTTATGGCAGGGGGCTAAGGTATGGCTACACCTTC. Translated, it gives CASSYGRGLRYGYTF.

The genes are TRBV19 and TRBJ2-6, with D unclear. This CDR3 has 15 amino acids. With 2 bases removed from V and 3 bases from J, the gap between germline ends came to 8 bases. Germline assignment: CDR1 LNHDA and CDR2 SQIVND (reference sequence). In nucleotides, the CDR3 is TGTGCCAGTAGTATATCGCAAGGTGGGGCCAACGTCCTGACTTTC. Translating it yields CASSISQGGANVLTF.

This chain joins TRBV14 and TRBJ2-7; either TRBD1 or TRBD2 may fit D (5 bases each). The V end lost 2 bases, the J end lost 2 bases, and 7 bases lay between the germline ends. CDR3 length equals 13 residues. The germline gives CDR1 SGHDN, CDR2 FVKESK. CDR3 region: CASSQRGPYEQYF. CDR3 bases: TGTGCCAGCAGCCAAAGGGGACCCTACGAGCAGTACTTC.

This chain links TRBV30 with TRBJ2-7; 10 bases agree with TRBD1. V lost 4 bases and J lost 7; bases outside the gene matches: 13. This CDR3 region has 15 residues. Looked up from germline, CDR1 is GTSNPN and CDR2 is SVGIG (reference sequence). CDR3 sequence reads: CAWTPRGDRGGEQYF. As DNA, the CDR3 is TGTGCCTGGACCCCCCGCGGGGACAGGGGCGGGGAGCAGTACTTC.

The chain joins TRBV5-4 to TRBJ2-1; no firm D call. Germline lookup yields CDR1 SGHNT and CDR2 YYREEE (reference sequence). The CDR3 contains 15 residues. V shed 0 bases and J shed 4 bases, with 11 bases lying between them. CDR3 protein: CASSLAGPGYNEQFF. As DNA, the CDR3 is TGTGCCAGCAGCTTGGCCGGTCCAGGTTACAATGAGCAGTTCTTC.

This chain connects TRBV15 to TRBJ1-2, with D uncertain. The germline CDR1 and CDR2 sequences are LNHNV and YYDKDF (reference sequence). V shed 0 bases and J shed 3 bases, with 5 bases lying between them. This CDR3 has 13 residues. The CDR3, as DNA: TGTGCCACCAGCAGAGACGGATACTATGGCTACACCTTC. Amino acid sequence: CATSRDGYYGYTF. The entire variable domain, with the rest obtained from reference TRBV15 and TRBJ1-2, is as follows: DAMVIQNPRYQVTQFGKPVTLSCSQTLNHNVMYWYQQKSSQAPKLLFHYYDKDFNNEADTPDNFQSRRPNTSFCFLDIRSPGLGDTAMYLCATSRDGYYGYTFGSGTRLTVV.

The rearrangement links TRBV5-1 to TRBJ1-2; D is undetermined. Germline V gene data show CDR1 as SGHRS and CDR2 as YFSETQ. V dropped 0 bases and J dropped 6 bases, with 12 bases sitting between them. The CDR3 loop spans 14 amino acids. DNA of the CDR3: TGCGCCAGCAGCTTGGCCGAGGAAATCCATGGCTACACCTTC. Protein product: CASSLAEEIHGYTF. The full variable domain, completed using reference TRBV5-1 and TRBJ1-2, is KAGVTQTPRYLIKTRGQQVTLSCSPISGHRSVSWYQQTPGQGLQFLFEYFSETQRNKGNFPGRFSGRQFSNSRSEMNVSTLELGDSALYLCASSLAEEIHGYTFGSGTRLTVV.

This clonotype was recorded once. The chain recombines TRBV9 with TRBJ1-6; D uncertain. The CDR3 runs to 13 residues. Trimming removed 0 bases at V and 7 bases at J, with 5 bases between. Germline V CDR1 and CDR2: SGDLS, YYNGEE. CDR3 coding DNA: TGTGCCAGCAGCGTAGAAGGCAATTCACCCCTCCACTTT. It specifies CASSVEGNSPLHF.

V and J are TRBV20-1 and TRBJ2-7, with TRBD2 identical over 7 bases. The length of the CDR3 is 13 residues. Germline V gene lookup returns CDR1 DFQATT and CDR2 SNEGSKA (reference sequence). V shed 5 bases and J 2 bases; nucleotides not matched to a gene: 6. CDR3 in DNA: TGCAGTGCTGACCGGGGGGAGACCTACGAGCAGTACTTC. This gives the protein CSADRGETYEQYF.

The rearrangement uses TRBV7-9 and TRBJ2-4, with D perhaps TRBD1 (5 bases). The CDR3 contains 14 residues. V shed 8 bases and J shed 4 bases, with 15 bases lying between them. Germline V gives CDR1 SEHNR, CDR2 FQNEAQ (reference sequence). Here the CDR3 DNA reads TGTGCCAGCGGGTCTGGGGCGGTTAAAAACATTCAGTACTTC. Translating it yields CASGSGAVKNIQYF. Complete variable domain (other parts from reference TRBV7-9 and TRBJ2-4): DTGVSQNPRHKITKRGQNVTFRCDPISEHNRLYWYRQTLGQGPEFLTYFQNEAQLEKSRLLSDRFSAERPKGSFSTLEIQRTEQGDSAMYLCASGSGAVKNIQYFGAGTRLSVL.

In nucleotides, the CDR3 is TGCAGCGTTAGACGGACAGGGGACTACGAGCAGTACTTC. Protein: CSVRRTGDYEQYF. This sequence joins TRBV29-1 and TRBJ2-7; TRBD1 agrees at 9 bases. In germline, CDR1 is SQVTM, CDR2 ANQGSEA. CDR3 size: 13 residues. Trimming at V came to 5 bases and at J to 3 bases, leaving 5 bases not matched to a gene.

This rearrangement joins TRBV2 to TRBJ2-2; D possibly corresponds to TRBD2 (7 bases). Germline CDR1 reads SNHLY; CDR2 reads FYNNEI. The CDR3 sequence is 12 residues long. In DNA, the CDR3 is TGTGCGGGGGGGGCCGACACCGGGGAGCTGTTTTTT. Residues: CAGGADTGELFF.

The gene calls are TRBV29-1 and TRBJ1-1, with D possibly TRBD1 on 5 matching bases. Trimming took off 5 bases at V and 3 bases at J, with 13 bases between the two ends. Germline assignment: CDR1 SQVTM and CDR2 ANQGSEA. The CDR3 loop spans 13 amino acids. The CDR3 bases are TGCAGCGTTTTATACAGGTTGCACACTGAAGCTTTCTTT. This translates into CSVLYRLHTEAFF.

The chain carries TRBV4-2 and TRBJ2-5; TRBD2 agrees at 12 bases. This CDR3 spans 16 amino acids. Per the germline V gene, CDR1 is LGHNA and CDR2 is YNFKEQ. J lost 2 bases, V lost 1 base, and 2 bases had no gene match. The CDR3 here is CASSQGTSGEQETQYF. CDR3 coding DNA: TGTGCCAGCAGCCAAGGGACTAGCGGGGAGCAAGAGACCCAGTACTTC.

V is TRBV20-1 and J is TRBJ1-1, with 10 bases fitting TRBD1. Germline V gives CDR1 DFQATT, CDR2 SNEGSKA (reference sequence). CDR3 size: 12 residues. V dropped 5 bases and J dropped 5; count of bases not matched to a gene: 2. The CDR3 DNA reads as TGCAGTGCTCGACAGGGGGCAACTGAAGCTTTCTTT. Encoded protein: CSARQGATEAFF.

V usage is TRBV20-1 and J usage is TRBJ2-7, with TRBD2 identical over 10 bases. The CDR3 is 15 amino acids. Per the germline V gene, CDR1 is DFQATT and CDR2 is SNEGSKA (reference sequence). V trimming: 0 bases; J trimming: 0 bases; junction bases outside the gene matches: 2. The CDR3 DNA reads TGCAGTGCTAGAGATCCTAGCGGGGGCTCCTACGAGCAGTACTTC. Translation: CSARDPSGGSYEQYF.

This clonotype is a singleton in its sample. CDR3 nucleotide sequence: TGCGCCAGCAACCGGAACCCCTCGACAGGGATGTATGGGGATACGCAGTATTTT. Protein sequence: CASNRNPSTGMYGDTQYF. This sequence joins TRBV5-1 and TRBJ2-3; 7 positions match TRBD1. The V and J ends lost 6 bases and 6 bases, in that order; junction bases with no gene match: 22. The germline gives CDR1 SGHRS, CDR2 YFSETQ. The CDR3 totals 18 residues.

V is TRBV10-2 and J is TRBJ2-3; a possible D gene is TRBD1 (5 bases). Per germline, CDR1 WSHSY and CDR2 SAAADI. The CDR3 covers 12 residues. V lost 6 bases and J lost 4, with 8 bases in between. The CDR3 region has the DNA TGCGCCAGCAGAACCAGGGCAGATACGCAGTATTTT. It specifies CASRTRADTQYF.

The gene calls are TRBV11-3 and TRBJ2-2, with D maybe TRBD2 (5 bases). The germline gives CDR1 SGHNT, CDR2 YENEEA. The CDR3 loop spans 13 amino acids. Trimming cost V 5 bases and J 3 bases, with 7 bases left between them. The CDR3 loop is CASSPGDTGELFF. In DNA, the CDR3 is TGTGCCAGCAGCCCCGGGGACACCGGGGAGCTGTTTTTT.

This chain links TRBV4-1 with TRBJ1-4, with TRBD1 identical over 8 bases. The germline V gene encodes CDR1 MGHRA and CDR2 YSYEKL. The CDR3 is 15 residues long. The V gene end was trimmed by 8 bases and the J gene end by 7 bases; junction bases not matched to a gene: 12. The CDR3 loop reads CASGDLDRGPEKLFF. The CDR3 DNA sequence: TGCGCCAGCGGGGACCTCGACAGGGGACCTGAAAAACTGTTTTTT.

The chain links TRBV9 to TRBJ2-1, with 8 nucleotides matching TRBD2. Trimming cost V 4 bases and J 3 bases; bases outside gene matches: 6. Per the germline V gene, CDR1 is SGDLS and CDR2 is YYNGEE. This CDR3 comprises 15 residues. As DNA, the CDR3 is TGTGCCAGCAGCCCGGGGGGGGACGGCTACAATGAGCAGTTCTTC. It yields the protein CASSPGGDGYNEQFF.

In DNA, the CDR3 is TGTGCCAGCAGCACGGCCGGGGGGGAGTATGAGCAGTTCTTC. It encodes CASSTAGGEYEQFF. The chain links TRBV7-3 to TRBJ2-1, with 8 bases aligning to TRBD2. V dropped 5 bases and J dropped 8; count of bases not matched to a gene: 8. The CDR3 loop spans 14 amino acids. Germline values: CDR1 SGHTA, CDR2 FQGTGA.

V is TRBV5-1 and J is TRBJ2-7; D is undetermined. The germline V gene has CDR1 SGHRS and CDR2 YFSETQ. V lost 0 bases and J lost 3, with 10 bases in between. The CDR3 runs 14 residues. The CDR3 loop is CASSLEGSYYEQYF. DNA for the CDR3: TGCGCCAGCAGCTTGGAAGGGTCCTACTACGAGCAGTACTTC.

In the case of this clonotype: A read error may account for a junction end that differs from germline. The V gene is TRBV4-2, the J gene TRBJ1-3; weak D call: TRBD1 (5 bases). This CDR3 has 16 amino acids. Germline V gene data show CDR1 as LGHNA and CDR2 as YNFKEQ. The CDR3 DNA is TGTGCCAGCAGACAAGTGGGAAGGGGCTTCGGAAACACCATATATTTT. This translates into CASRQVGRGFGNTIYF.

The J gene is TRBJ2-1, the V gene TRBV5-4; possible D gene TRBD2, 5 bases. The CDR3 runs 14 residues. CDR1 and CDR2 from the germline V gene are SGHNT and YYREEE (reference sequence). V lost 2 bases, J lost 3 bases, and 9 bases lay in between. The CDR3 nucleotides are TGTGCCAGCAGCTTAAAGGACTTCTACAATGAGCAGTTCTTC. Amino acid sequence: CASSLKDFYNEQFF.

This chain connects TRBV19 to TRBJ1-6; D unresolved. The CDR3 extends over 13 amino acids. V lost 7 bases and J lost 8, with 12 bases in between. Germline CDR1 LNHDA, CDR2 SQIVND (reference sequence). DNA for the CDR3: TGTGCCAGTAACGAACTCAGAGATTCACCCCTCCACTTT. Its protein is CASNELRDSPLHF.

This chain uses TRBV5-1 with TRBJ2-1; 8 nucleotides line up with TRBD2. This CDR3 region has 16 residues. Germline-derived CDR1 and CDR2 are SGHRS and YFSETQ. The trim removed 1 base at V and 6 bases at J, leaving 9 bases unmatched. The CDR3 loop is CASSLLTSGPSNEQFF. The DNA of the CDR3 is TGCGCCAGCAGCTTGCTAACTAGCGGCCCCTCCAATGAGCAGTTCTTC.

The chain links TRBV20-1 to TRBJ2-4, with unresolved D. The germline CDR1 and CDR2 sequences are DFQATT and SNEGSKA (reference sequence). The V and J ends lost 4 bases and 6 bases respectively, with 7 bases between them. This CDR3 has 11 residues. The CDR3 region is CSAIYGNIQYF. The CDR3 region has the DNA TGCAGTGCTATATACGGAAACATTCAGTACTTC.

The V call is TRBV14, the J call TRBJ2-5; D might be TRBD1 or TRBD2, each matching 5 bases. The CDR3 runs 16 residues. Between the trimmed V and J ends, which lost 0 bases and 5 bases, there was a span of 16 bases. Germline V gene data show CDR1 as SGHDN and CDR2 as FVKESK. The CDR3 loop reads CASSQDRGVLGETQYF. Written as DNA, the CDR3 is TGTGCCAGCAGCCAAGATCGAGGGGTGCTCGGGGAGACCCAGTACTTC.

This chain links TRBV4-1 with TRBJ2-7; 10 bases fit TRBD1. The CDR3 sequence is 16 residues long. Trimming cost V 0 bases and J 2 bases; bases outside gene matches: 4. Germline V gene lookup returns CDR1 MGHRA and CDR2 YSYEKL. The CDR3 region has the DNA TGCGCCAGCAGCCAAGAAAGGACAGGGGGTCCCTACGAGCAGTACTTC. Encoded protein: CASSQERTGGPYEQYF.